Only one count was recorded for the clone carrying this T cell receptor (beta chain). The data derive from a study of blood T cells in healthy people across ages. A second PCR, run for roughly 7 to 11 cycles, used a sample-barcoded 5' primer plus a J-beta primer mix. TCRdb reanalysed the 5' RACE reads using MiXCR and keeps one entry per CDR3 protein. The repertoire has about 830,000 distinct CDR3 sequences, roughly 64% of them found once; the top ten carry 20% to 25%. CDR3 size: 17 residues. The ends were cut back, 5 bases at V and 0 bases at J, with 19 bases in the middle. Germline V gene data show CDR1 as PRHDT and CDR2 as FYEKMQ (reference sequence).

The J gene is TRBJ1-1, the V gene TRBV13; D not certain. The sample comprised blood. The sequence was collected from a man aged 25 to 45 in good health. The CDR3 here is CASSQPRWEELNTEAFF. DNA for the CDR3: TGTGCCAGCAGCCAGCCCCGGTGGGAAGAGTTGAACACTGAAGCTTTCTTT.